The TCR beta chain described here comes from a study of CD8 T cells in Susac syndrome. This CDR3 spans 15 amino acids. Germline V gene lookup returns CDR1 SGHTA and CDR2 FQGNSA. Trimming left V 1 base short and J 5 bases short, with 14 bases between. RNA was extracted with the RNeasy kit, and a quantity of about 0.45 to 1 ug was reverse transcribed using random hexamers. An immunoSEQ multiplex PCR amplified TCR beta CDR3 over 54 Vbeta and 13 Jbeta. MiXCR was run by TCRdb on the immunoSEQ multiplex PCR reads, yielding one entry per CDR3 protein. The sample consists of 200,000 to 300,000 distinct CDR3 sequences, 90% to 95% of them appearing once. CD8+ and CD4+ blood T cells underwent TCR beta sequencing. The multiple sclerosis controls were treatment-naive patients affected by stable or active relapsing-remitting disease. FACS enriched CD8+ TEMRA cells, while bulk CD8+ and CD4+ were negatively isolated.

This clonotype was seen just once. This rearrangement joins TRBV7-2 to TRBJ1-2, with no clear D. This TCR derives from a human donor with multiple sclerosis. Source material: CD4+ T cells from PBMCs. The DNA for the CDR3 is TGTGCCAGCAGCTTAGATGGATCAGCCCGATATGGCTACACCTTC. As protein: CASSLDGSARYGYTF. Full variable domain (missing parts from reference TRBV7-2 and TRBJ1-2): GAGVSQSPSNKVTEKGKDVELRCDPISGHTALYWYRQSLGQGLEFLIYFQGNSAPDKSGLPSDRFSAERTGGSVSTLTIQRTQQEDSAVYLCASSLDGSARYGYTFGSGTRLTVV.